A selection of T cell receptor beta chains follows, all from one sample in a study of cytomegalovirus exposure and HLA in healthy donors. Assay used: immunoSEQ multiplex PCR; TCRdb lists only in-frame clones, some missing. Counted here are fewer than 100,000 clones, over 75% occurring once; the ten biggest clones make up about 3.3%. The specimen was PBMCs. All receptors derive from a man aged 40-49 years in good health and CMV-seronegative. The CDR3 runs from the conserved cysteine through the conserved F or W. Each record gives: D gene, clone size, V gene, J gene, CDR3 DNA, CDR3 protein. A D gene is named only where the DNA matches it firmly. Expanded clones are given a class, and other clones once, few, many or no size at all.

d_call: -; clone_size: -; v_call: TRBV30; j_call: TRBJ1-6; cdr3_nt: TGTGCCTGGGGGCAGGGGTCGATTGGATCACCCCTCCACTTT; cdr3_aa: CAWGQGSIGSPLHF
d_call: -; clone_size: -; v_call: TRBV11-2; j_call: TRBJ2-2; cdr3_nt: TGTGCCAGCAGCTCCCGTTGGGGCGGAGACACCGGGGAGCTGTTTTTT; cdr3_aa: CASSSRWGGDTGELFF
d_call: -; clone_size: -; v_call: TRBV5-6; j_call: TRBJ2-7; cdr3_nt: TGTGCCAGCAGCTTGTCTCATTATAGCTCCTACGAGCAGTACTTC; cdr3_aa: CASSLSHYSSYEQYF
d_call: TRBD2; clone_size: -; v_call: TRBV28; j_call: TRBJ2-7; cdr3_nt: TGTGCCAGCAGCCCCCCATCCCCGGGACTAGCTACCTACGAGCAGTACTTC; cdr3_aa: CASSPPSPGLATYEQYF
d_call: -; clone_size: -; v_call: TRBV6-1; j_call: TRBJ1-5; cdr3_nt: TGTGCCGGGTCAGGGGAAGGGCCCCAGCATTTT; cdr3_aa: CAGSGEGPQHF
d_call: TRBD2; clone_size: -; v_call: TRBV7-3; j_call: TRBJ2-1; cdr3_nt: TGTGCCAGCAGCGTAGCGGGGGGAGTTAGCTCCTACAATGAGCAGTTCTTC; cdr3_aa: CASSVAGGVSSYNEQFF
d_call: -; clone_size: -; v_call: TRBV6-1; j_call: TRBJ1-2; cdr3_nt: TGTGCCAGCAGAGTGACAGGAGATAACTATGGCTACACCTTC; cdr3_aa: CASRVTGDNYGYTF
d_call: -; clone_size: -; v_call: TRBV30; j_call: TRBJ1-1; cdr3_nt: TGTGCCTGGAGAGTAGATGCTTACTCGCCCACTGAAGCTTTCTTT; cdr3_aa: CAWRVDAYSPTEAFF
d_call: -; clone_size: once; v_call: TRBV7-8; j_call: TRBJ2-3; cdr3_nt: TGTGCCAGCACCGACACACAGAGTACGCAGTATTTT; cdr3_aa: CASTDTQSTQYF
d_call: -; clone_size: -; v_call: TRBV27; j_call: TRBJ2-2; cdr3_nt: TGTGCCAGCAGTTTATCGAGCACCGGGGAGCTGTTTTTT; cdr3_aa: CASSLSSTGELFF
d_call: -; clone_size: -; v_call: TRBV5-1; j_call: TRBJ2-2; cdr3_nt: TGCGCCAGCAACCTGGAGGTCTCCACCGGGGAGCTGTTTTTT; cdr3_aa: CASNLEVSTGELFF
d_call: TRBD1; clone_size: once; v_call: TRBV7-9; j_call: TRBJ1-5; cdr3_nt: TGTGCCAGCAGCTCGAACCCCGGGACAGATAATCAGCCCCAGCATTTT; cdr3_aa: CASSSNPGTDNQPQHF
d_call: -; clone_size: -; v_call: TRBV10-3; j_call: TRBJ2-7; cdr3_nt: TGTGCCATCAGTGTAGCACCTAAGGAGGACGAGCAGTACTTC; cdr3_aa: CAISVAPKEDEQYF
d_call: -; clone_size: many; v_call: TRBV10-3; j_call: TRBJ1-2; cdr3_nt: TGTGCCATCAGTGAGTTAGATCTAGGCGGCTACACCTTC; cdr3_aa: CAISELDLGGYTF
d_call: TRBD1; clone_size: once; v_call: TRBV18; j_call: TRBJ1-4; cdr3_nt: TGTGCCAGCTCACGCCAACGACAGGGAGGTGAAAAACTGTTTTTT; cdr3_aa: CASSRQRQGGEKLFF
d_call: -; clone_size: -; v_call: TRBV4-1; j_call: TRBJ2-1; cdr3_nt: TGCGCCAGCAGCCAACTCTCCGACAGGAGCTCCTACAATGAGCAGTTCTTC; cdr3_aa: CASSQLSDRSSYNEQFF
d_call: TRBD2; clone_size: few; v_call: TRBV7-8; j_call: TRBJ2-1; cdr3_nt: TGTGCCAGCAGCTTCGATCTACTAGCGGGAGGCAATGAGCAGTTCTTC; cdr3_aa: CASSFDLLAGGNEQFF
d_call: -; clone_size: few; v_call: TRBV9; j_call: TRBJ2-7; cdr3_nt: TGTGCCAGCAGCGTAGCAGCAGGGAACGAGCAGTACTTC; cdr3_aa: CASSVAAGNEQYF
d_call: TRBD2; clone_size: -; v_call: TRBV30; j_call: TRBJ2-5; cdr3_nt: TGTGCCTGGAGTGGTCTTAACAGCCAAACGGGAGGCCAGTACTTC; cdr3_aa: CAWSGLNSQTGGQYF
d_call: -; clone_size: -; v_call: TRBV5-4; j_call: TRBJ2-7; cdr3_nt: TGTGCCAGCAGCTTTGGCAGGGGCTACGAGCAGTACTTC; cdr3_aa: CASSFGRGYEQYF
d_call: TRBD1; clone_size: -; v_call: TRBV15; j_call: TRBJ2-6; cdr3_nt: TGTGCCACCAGCAGCGGACAGGGGGCGGGGGGGGCCAACGTCCTGACTTTC; cdr3_aa: CATSSGQGAGGANVLTF
d_call: TRBD2; clone_size: -; v_call: TRBV27; j_call: TRBJ2-2; cdr3_nt: TGTGCCAGCAGTTTAGGTGGGAGGGTCACCGGGGAGCTGTTTTTT; cdr3_aa: CASSLGGRVTGELFF
d_call: TRBD2; clone_size: -; v_call: TRBV7-9; j_call: TRBJ2-3; cdr3_nt: TGTGCCAGCAGGAGACGCGGAGCGGGGGCGGATACGCAGTATTTT; cdr3_aa: CASRRRGAGADTQYF
d_call: TRBD1; clone_size: -; v_call: TRBV2; j_call: TRBJ1-2; cdr3_nt: TGTGCCAGCAGTGGAGTGGACAGGACCTATGGCTACACCTTC; cdr3_aa: CASSGVDRTYGYTF
d_call: TRBD1; clone_size: -; v_call: TRBV28; j_call: TRBJ1-6; cdr3_nt: TGTGCCAGCAGTTTACCCGGGATCACAGGGGTCGCGTCACCCCTCCACTTT; cdr3_aa: CASSLPGITGVASPLHF
d_call: TRBD1; clone_size: -; v_call: TRBV28; j_call: TRBJ1-2; cdr3_nt: TGTGCCAGCAGCCCAGAGGACAGGGAGGGCTATGGCTACACCTTC; cdr3_aa: CASSPEDREGYGYTF
d_call: -; clone_size: -; v_call: TRBV5-4; j_call: TRBJ2-7; cdr3_nt: TGTGCCAGCAGCTCCCGGGAACCCTACGAGCAGTACTTC; cdr3_aa: CASSSREPYEQYF
d_call: TRBD2; clone_size: -; v_call: TRBV7-9; j_call: TRBJ2-1; cdr3_nt: TGTGCCAGCAGCGATACAGCGGGGGGGCTCTACAATGAGCAGTTCTTC; cdr3_aa: CASSDTAGGLYNEQFF
d_call: TRBD2; clone_size: -; v_call: TRBV11-2; j_call: TRBJ2-1; cdr3_nt: TGTGCCAGCAGCCCCTCCGGACTAGCGTACAATGAGCAGTTCTTC; cdr3_aa: CASSPSGLAYNEQFF
d_call: TRBD2; clone_size: -; v_call: TRBV28; j_call: TRBJ2-7; cdr3_nt: TGTGCCAGCACCCGACTAGCGGGTTCCTACGAGCAGTACTTC; cdr3_aa: CASTRLAGSYEQYF
d_call: -; clone_size: -; v_call: TRBV27; j_call: TRBJ2-7; cdr3_nt: TGTGCCAGCACCCTACAGGGGGGGTTCCCCTACGAGCAGTACTTC; cdr3_aa: CASTLQGGFPYEQYF
d_call: -; clone_size: -; v_call: TRBV6-1; j_call: TRBJ1-6; cdr3_nt: TGTGCCACAACAGGGCGCTCCTATAATTCACCCCTCCACTTT; cdr3_aa: CATTGRSYNSPLHF
d_call: -; clone_size: -; v_call: TRBV6-5; j_call: TRBJ1-2; cdr3_nt: TGTGCCAGCAGTTACTCGGACAACAGTCCCTATGGCTACACCTTC; cdr3_aa: CASSYSDNSPYGYTF
d_call: -; clone_size: -; v_call: TRBV25-1; j_call: TRBJ1-2; cdr3_nt: TGTGCCAGCAGTGAGACTAGGGGTTCTTATGGCTACACCTTC; cdr3_aa: CASSETRGSYGYTF
d_call: -; clone_size: few; v_call: TRBV6-1; j_call: TRBJ1-4; cdr3_nt: TGTGCCAGCAGTCCCCGGACAGCAACTAATGAAAAACTGTTTTTT; cdr3_aa: CASSPRTATNEKLFF
d_call: TRBD1; clone_size: -; v_call: TRBV14; j_call: TRBJ1-6; cdr3_nt: TGTGCCAGCAGAAGAAGGACAGGAACTAATTCACCCCTCCACTTT; cdr3_aa: CASRRRTGTNSPLHF
d_call: TRBD2; clone_size: -; v_call: TRBV5-1; j_call: TRBJ2-5; cdr3_nt: TGCGCCAGCAGCTTGGCTCCTAGCGGGAGAGGAGGTGAGACCCAGTACTTC; cdr3_aa: CASSLAPSGRGGETQYF
d_call: TRBD1; clone_size: -; v_call: TRBV7-8; j_call: TRBJ1-1; cdr3_nt: TGTGCCAGCAGCTGGACAGGGGAGGGCACTGAAGCTTTCTTT; cdr3_aa: CASSWTGEGTEAFF
d_call: TRBD1; clone_size: few; v_call: TRBV5-1; j_call: TRBJ1-4; cdr3_nt: TGCGCCAGCAGCCTAACAGGGGGAACTAATGAAAAACTGTTTTTT; cdr3_aa: CASSLTGGTNEKLFF
d_call: -; clone_size: -; v_call: TRBV28; j_call: TRBJ1-6; cdr3_nt: TGTGCCAGCAGCCTCAGTGGGGGCAATAATTCACCCCTCCACTTT; cdr3_aa: CASSLSGGNNSPLHF
d_call: TRBD2; clone_size: -; v_call: TRBV4-1; j_call: TRBJ2-5; cdr3_nt: TGCGCCAGCAGCCAATTTCCGGGGAGGGAGCAGTACTTC; cdr3_aa: CASSQFPGREQYF
d_call: -; clone_size: -; v_call: TRBV18; j_call: TRBJ2-7; cdr3_nt: TGTGCCAGCTCACCAGGACCAGGGGGGTACGAGCAGTACTTC; cdr3_aa: CASSPGPGGYEQYF
d_call: -; clone_size: -; v_call: TRBV7-8; j_call: TRBJ2-2; cdr3_nt: TGTGCCAGCATCCTTGAAGGAGCCCCGCGGGAGCTGTTTTTT; cdr3_aa: CASILEGAPRELFF
d_call: TRBD1; clone_size: -; v_call: TRBV28; j_call: TRBJ2-5; cdr3_nt: TGTGCCAGCAGTTACACGGACAGGGGGCGGGAGACCCAGTACTTC; cdr3_aa: CASSYTDRGRETQYF
d_call: TRBD2; clone_size: -; v_call: TRBV18; j_call: TRBJ2-7; cdr3_nt: TGTGCCAGCTCACCGTTTCTAGCGGGTAGCTCCTACGAGCAGTACTTC; cdr3_aa: CASSPFLAGSSYEQYF
d_call: -; clone_size: -; v_call: TRBV6-5; j_call: TRBJ2-1; cdr3_nt: TGTGCCAGCAGTGCATCTGGGGCAACCTACAATGAGCAGTTCTTC; cdr3_aa: CASSASGATYNEQFF
d_call: -; clone_size: -; v_call: TRBV7-9; j_call: TRBJ2-1; cdr3_nt: TGTGCCAGCAGCCAAGGGGCGGGGGCAGTGATCTTC; cdr3_aa: CASSQGAGAVIF
d_call: TRBD2; clone_size: -; v_call: TRBV5-4; j_call: TRBJ2-7; cdr3_nt: TGTGCCAGCAGCCCGGGACTAGCGGAGACCTCTAAGCAGTACTTC; cdr3_aa: CASSPGLAETSKQYF
d_call: TRBD1; clone_size: -; v_call: TRBV29-1; j_call: TRBJ1-1; cdr3_nt: TGCAGCGCCACGACAGGGCGGGACACTGAAGCTTTCTTT; cdr3_aa: CSATTGRDTEAFF
d_call: TRBD1; clone_size: -; v_call: TRBV18; j_call: TRBJ2-6; cdr3_nt: TGTGCCAGCTCACCCGTAACGGGACAGAGCTCTGGGGCCAACGTCCTGACTTTC; cdr3_aa: CASSPVTGQSSGANVLTF
d_call: TRBD2; clone_size: -; v_call: TRBV9; j_call: TRBJ2-5; cdr3_nt: TGTGCCAGCAGCGTAGGACTAGCGGGAGGAGAGACCCAGTACTTC; cdr3_aa: CASSVGLAGGETQYF
d_call: -; clone_size: many; v_call: TRBV29-1; j_call: TRBJ1-5; cdr3_nt: TGCAGCGTTGGGACAGCTAATCAGCCCCAGCATTTT; cdr3_aa: CSVGTANQPQHF